A single TCR beta chain is shown here with its context. This entry belongs to a study of blood T cell repertoires in COVID-19. The table came from immunoSEQ multiplex PCR; TCRdb's copy has only in-frame clones and leaves some out. The table lists 250,000 or so clones, approximately 89% of them singletons, with about 8.6% in the top ten. The CDR3 spans 10 residues. Trimming cost V 7 bases and J 5 bases, with 9 bases left between them. The germline V gene has CDR1 GTSNPN and CDR2 SVGIG (reference sequence). This rearrangement joins TRBV30 to TRBJ2-7; the D gene is possibly TRBD2 (5 bases). The TCR originated in a man aged 40-49 years with active or convalescent COVID-19. Input material: peripheral blood. The CDR3 spells CASGVNEQYF. As DNA, the CDR3 is TGTGCCTCCGGGGTGAACGAGCAGTACTTC.